Listed here are 25 T cell receptor beta chains from one sample, sequenced in a study of cytomegalovirus exposure and HLA in healthy donors. The study ran its PCR with 60 Vbeta and 13 Jbeta primers. Libraries were prepared by immunoSEQ multiplex PCR; TCRdb keeps only in-frame clonotypes and omits some of them. The data hold about 130,000 clones, with 55% to 75% observed a single time. Sequencing input: PBMCs. These receptors were collected from a human donor in good health.

The V call is TRBV7-6, the J call TRBJ2-4, with no clear D. The CDR3 covers 15 residues. V was pared by 2 bases and J by 8 bases, with 16 bases between. Germline CDR1 is SGHVS and CDR2 is FNYEAQ. CDR3 in DNA: TGTGCCAGCAGCTTACCCCCGAAGAAGAGAGACATTCAGTACTTC. Protein product: CASSLPPKKRDIQYF.

This chain uses TRBV19 with TRBJ2-2, with D perhaps TRBD2 (6 bases). The germline CDR1 and CDR2 sequences are LNHDA and SQIVND (reference sequence). The CDR3 totals 12 residues. The V gene lost 9 bases and the J gene lost 6 bases, with 11 bases spanning the gap. The DNA for the CDR3 is TGTGCCAGCACCGGACTATCCGGGGAGCTGTTTTTT. Amino acid sequence: CASTGLSGELFF.

The sample holds a few counts of this clone. The V call is TRBV11-2, the J call TRBJ2-7, with 9 bases matching TRBD1. This CDR3 has 14 residues. Per germline, CDR1 SGHAT and CDR2 FQNNGV. Trimming at V came to 5 bases and at J to 3 bases, leaving 5 bases not matched to a gene. The CDR3 protein is CASSTATGGYEQYF. CDR3 nucleotides: TGTGCCAGCAGCACCGCGACAGGGGGCTACGAGCAGTACTTC.

Only one count was recorded for this clone. The gene calls are TRBV4-2 and TRBJ1-2; D not certain. The CDR3 covers 18 residues. The germline gives CDR1 LGHNA, CDR2 YNFKEQ. V was clipped by 1 base and J by 4 bases, with 22 bases between them. The CDR3 sequence is CASSQALMRVEMGYGYTF. The CDR3 coding sequence is TGTGCCAGCAGCCAAGCCCTAATGAGGGTGGAGATGGGCTATGGCTACACCTTC.

V and J are TRBV7-2 and TRBJ1-5, with 7 bases identical to TRBD1. J was trimmed by 3 bases and V by 2 bases; bases with no gene match: 4. This CDR3 is built from 15 residues. CDR1 is SGHTA, CDR2 FQGNSA, per germline. CDR3 nucleotide sequence: TGTGCCAGCAGCTTAACGACAGGGCCCAATCAGCCCCAGCATTTT. Translated: CASSLTTGPNQPQHF.

The chain uses TRBV30 and TRBJ1-3; 9 bases fit TRBD1. This CDR3 comprises 14 residues. Germline lookup yields CDR1 GTSNPN and CDR2 SVGIG (reference sequence). The V segment lost 0 bases and the J segment 4 bases; nucleotides outside the gene matches: 1. CDR3 sequence: CAWSVGTGGNTIYF. The CDR3 region has the DNA TGTGCCTGGAGTGTAGGGACAGGGGGAAACACCATATATTTT.

For this clone: Its ends do not fully match the called genes, so a read error is possible. The rearrangement joins TRBV7-7 to TRBJ2-5, with 7 bases identical to TRBD1. The CDR3 totals 15 residues. Germline V gene sequence: CDR1 SSHAT, CDR2 FNYEAQ (reference sequence). The CDR3 region is CASSSATGRQETQYF. The CDR3 nucleotides read TGTGCTAGCAGCTCCGCGACAGGGAGACAAGAGACCCAGTACTTC.

In this sample, this clone turned up a few times. V usage is TRBV19 and J usage is TRBJ1-1; D is uncertain. Germline V lookup: CDR1 LNHDA, CDR2 SQIVND (reference sequence). V gave up 3 bases and J gave up 0 bases, with 17 bases separating them. The length of the CDR3 is 17 residues. CDR3 DNA: TGTGCCAGTAGTATTCGCGGGGAGGGAAGAGTGAACACTGAAGCTTTCTTT. It codes for CASSIRGEGRVNTEAFF. Looking up the rest from reference TRBV19 and TRBJ1-1 gives the full variable domain: DGGITQSPKYLFRKEGQNVTLSCEQNLNHDAMYWYRQDPGQGLRLIYYSQIVNDFQKGDIAEGYSVSREKKESFPLTVTSAQKNPTAFYLCASSIRGEGRVNTEAFFGQGTRLTVV.

This rearrangement joins TRBV7-8 to TRBJ1-1, with 8 bases identical to TRBD1. Germline assignment: CDR1 SGHVS and CDR2 FQNEAQ. The CDR3 contains 16 residues. V shed 6 bases, J shed 3 bases, and the junction held 12 bases outside the gene matches. The CDR3 reads CASSQGARISHTEAFF. The DNA for the CDR3 is TGTGCCAGCAGTCAGGGGGCGCGAATTTCACACACTGAAGCTTTCTTT.

The gene calls are TRBV7-8 and TRBJ2-3; 7 nucleotides line up with TRBD2. Germline lookup yields CDR1 SGHVS and CDR2 FQNEAQ. The J segment lost 0 bases and the V segment lost 4 bases, leaving 10 bases of the junction unmatched. This CDR3 contains 17 residues. CDR3 sequence (DNA): TGTGCCAGCAGCTCATTCCCGGGACTAAGGAGCACAGATACGCAGTATTTT. Translating gives CASSSFPGLRSTDTQYF.

This clone was observed once. The rearrangement links TRBV7-2 to TRBJ1-5; 7 bases map to TRBD1. The germline gives CDR1 SGHTA, CDR2 FQGNSA. V was pared by 5 bases and J by 4 bases, with 14 bases of the junction left unmatched. This CDR3 has 17 residues. The CDR3 sequence is CASSVGGLGGLNQPQHF. As DNA, the CDR3 is TGTGCCAGCAGCGTAGGGGGGTTAGGGGGCCTAAATCAGCCCCAGCATTTT.

Turning to this clone: Additional DNA sequences in this sample encode the identical CDR3. The chain has TRBV29-1 and TRBJ1-2, with D possibly matching TRBD1 (5 bases). V was trimmed by 3 bases and J by 1 base, leaving 12 bases between them. The germline V gene has CDR1 SQVTM and CDR2 ANQGSEA. This CDR3 spans 14 amino acids. CDR3 bases: TGCAGCGTTGAGCAGGGTGCTCTTAACTATGGCTACACCTTC. Translated, it gives CSVEQGALNYGYTF.

This clone was recorded only once. The chain has TRBV6-6 and TRBJ2-5, with a tentative D call TRBD2 (5 bases). CDR1 and CDR2 from the germline V gene are MNHNY and SVGAGI (reference sequence). This CDR3 is built from 14 residues. Between the trimmed V and J ends, which lost 6 bases and 5 bases, there was a span of 16 bases. CDR3 nucleotides: TGTGCCAGCAGGGGAGTCCGGGCTAGGGAGACCCAGTACTTC. Amino acids: CASRGVRARETQYF.

DNA for the CDR3: TGTGCCACCAGCAGGGGGCCGGGCTTGCTCTCTGGAAACACCATATATTTT. Protein product: CATSRGPGLLSGNTIYF. The chain is built from TRBV15 and TRBJ1-3, with D possibly TRBD1 on 5 matching bases. The V and J ends lost 3 bases and 0 bases respectively, with 15 bases between them. CDR3 length: 17 amino acids. Germline CDR1 is LNHNV and CDR2 is YYDKDF (reference sequence). Looking up the rest from reference TRBV15 and TRBJ1-3 gives the full variable domain: DAMVIQNPRYQVTQFGKPVTLSCSQTLNHNVMYWYQQKSSQAPKLLFHYYDKDFNNEADTPDNFQSRRPNTSFCFLDIRSPGLGDTAMYLCATSRGPGLLSGNTIYFGEGSWLTVV.

The chain uses TRBV6-4 and TRBJ2-3, with TRBD1 as a possible D gene (6 bases). CDR1 and CDR2 (germline): MRHNA, SNTAGT. The V end was cut by 3 bases, the J end by 3 bases, with 10 bases between. CDR3 length: 14 amino acids. CDR3 nucleotides: TGTGCCAGCAGTGAACAGGGCGCGACAGATACGCAGTATTTT. Its translation is CASSEQGATDTQYF.

This clone was detected only once. V is TRBV7-2 and J is TRBJ1-1; D is perhaps TRBD1 (5 bases). CDR1 is SGHTA, CDR2 FQGNSA, per germline. Trimming took off 1 base at V and 3 bases at J, with 12 bases between the two ends. The CDR3 extends over 15 amino acids. CDR3 sequence (DNA): TGTGCCAGCAGCTTAGTCCCAGGGAGGTACACTGAAGCTTTCTTT. Amino acid sequence: CASSLVPGRYTEAFF.

With regard to this clone: The junction does not match germline at one end; this may be a read error. This chain connects TRBV7-9 to TRBJ2-5; weak D call: TRBD2 (6 bases). The CDR3 contains 16 residues. CDR1 SEHNR and CDR2 FQNEAQ come from the germline V gene (reference sequence). Written as DNA, the CDR3 is TGTTCCAGCAGCTTAATGTCGGGACTCATCGAAGAGACCCAGTACTTC. Translated, it gives CSSSLMSGLIEETQYF.

On this clone: An end of the junction does not agree with germline; a read error may underlie this. The sample contains more than one DNA sequence encoding this CDR3. The rearrangement links TRBV11-2 to TRBJ2-5; 8 bases map to TRBD2. This CDR3 has 14 residues. Per the germline V gene, CDR1 is SGHAT and CDR2 is FQNNGV. The CDR3, as DNA: TGTGCCAGCAGCTTAGCGGGGGGGCAAGAAACCCAGTACTTC. Encoded protein: CASSLAGGQETQYF.

V is TRBV7-9 and J is TRBJ2-5; D may be TRBD2 (6 bases). The J call may be faulty, since TRBJ2-7 better matches the DNA end. The germline V gene has CDR1 SEHNR and CDR2 FQNEAQ (reference sequence). The CDR3 is 17 residues long. In nucleotides, the CDR3 is TGTGCCAGCAGCTTAAGGGAGGAACGGCTCCAGTTCCACGAGCAGTACTTC. Amino acid sequence: CASSLREERLQFHEQYF.

This clone was seen many times. The genes are TRBV4-3 and TRBJ1-1; D is unresolved. The CDR3 length is 14 residues. Germline lookup yields CDR1 LGHNA and CDR2 YSLEER. V was trimmed by 1 base and J by 2 bases, leaving 8 bases between them. CDR3 DNA: TGCGCCAGCAGCCAAGGGTGGCAAAACACTGAAGCTTTCTTT. Encoded protein: CASSQGWQNTEAFF.

The chain combines TRBV7-2 with TRBJ2-2; D is perhaps TRBD2 (5 bases). Trimming removed 5 bases at V and 3 bases at J, with 13 bases between. CDR1 is SGHTA and CDR2 is FQGNSA in the germline V gene. CDR3 length equals 15 residues. The CDR3 bases are TGTGCCAGCAGCCTCTCCGGGAAACACACCGGGGAGCTGTTTTTT. It yields the protein CASSLSGKHTGELFF.

The chain couples TRBV6-6 to TRBJ2-7; TRBD2 agrees at 7 bases. The trim removed 4 bases at V and 7 bases at J, leaving 7 bases unmatched. CDR3 size: 13 residues. Germline CDR1 and CDR2: MNHNY and SVGAGI (reference sequence). The CDR3 reads CASSSAWGGEQYF. CDR3 bases: TGTGCCAGCAGTTCCGCCTGGGGGGGGGAGCAGTACTTC.

V and J are TRBV30 and TRBJ1-1, with TRBD1 identical over 7 bases. The CDR3 extends over 15 amino acids. V gave up 0 bases and J gave up 7 bases; unmatched junction bases: 11. The V gene's germline CDR1 is GTSNPN and CDR2 SVGIG (reference sequence). The CDR3 loop reads CAWSVLSGGGGEAFF. CDR3 coding DNA: TGTGCCTGGAGTGTACTCTCAGGGGGAGGTGGTGAAGCTTTCTTT.

In this sample, this clone turned up once. The chain links TRBV6-6 to TRBJ1-2; 7 positions match TRBD1. Unmatched junction bases numbered 9, after V lost 6 bases and J lost 8 bases. CDR3 length: 13 residues. Germline CDR1 and CDR2: MNHNY and SVGAGI (reference sequence). The DNA of the CDR3 is TGTGCCAGCAGCCAAGGACAGGCGAGGGGCTACACCTTC. Amino acids: CASSQGQARGYTF.

The chain combines TRBV6-5 with TRBJ1-4; D is unclear. This CDR3 comprises 13 residues. V was shortened by 5 bases and J by 3 bases, with 7 bases between the two germline ends. Per the germline V gene, CDR1 is MNHEY and CDR2 is SVGAGI. The CDR3 spells CASSRGANEKLFF. The DNA for the CDR3 is TGTGCCAGCAGTCGCGGGGCTAATGAAAAACTGTTTTTT.